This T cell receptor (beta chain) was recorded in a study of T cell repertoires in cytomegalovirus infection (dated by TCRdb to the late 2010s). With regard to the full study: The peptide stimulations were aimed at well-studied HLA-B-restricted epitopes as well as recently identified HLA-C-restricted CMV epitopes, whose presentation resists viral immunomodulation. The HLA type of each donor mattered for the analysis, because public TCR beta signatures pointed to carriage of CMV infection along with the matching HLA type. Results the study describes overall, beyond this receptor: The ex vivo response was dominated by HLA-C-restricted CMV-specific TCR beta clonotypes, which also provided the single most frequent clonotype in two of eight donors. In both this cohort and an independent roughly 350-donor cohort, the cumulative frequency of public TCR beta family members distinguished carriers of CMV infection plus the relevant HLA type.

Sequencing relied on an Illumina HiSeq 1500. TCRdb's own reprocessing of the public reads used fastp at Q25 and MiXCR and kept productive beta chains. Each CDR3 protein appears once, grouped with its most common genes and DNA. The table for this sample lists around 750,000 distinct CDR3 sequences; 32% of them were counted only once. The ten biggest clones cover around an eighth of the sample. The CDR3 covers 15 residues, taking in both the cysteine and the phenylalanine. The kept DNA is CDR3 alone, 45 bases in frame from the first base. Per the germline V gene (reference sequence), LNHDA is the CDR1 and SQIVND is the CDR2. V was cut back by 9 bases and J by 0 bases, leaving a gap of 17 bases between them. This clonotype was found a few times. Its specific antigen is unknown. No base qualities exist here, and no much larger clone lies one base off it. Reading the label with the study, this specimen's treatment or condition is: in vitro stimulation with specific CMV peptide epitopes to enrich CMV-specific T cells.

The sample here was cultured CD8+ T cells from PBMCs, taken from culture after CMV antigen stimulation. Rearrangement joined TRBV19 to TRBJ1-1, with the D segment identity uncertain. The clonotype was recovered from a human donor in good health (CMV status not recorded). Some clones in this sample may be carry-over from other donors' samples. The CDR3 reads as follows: CASWSMMAVNTEAFF. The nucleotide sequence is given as TGTGCCAGCTGGAGTATGATGGCCGTGAACACTGAAGCTTTCTTT. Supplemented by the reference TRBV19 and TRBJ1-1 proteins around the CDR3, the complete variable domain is DGGITQSPKYLFRKEGQNVTLSCEQNLNHDAMYWYRQDPGQGLRLIYYSQIVNDFQKGDIAEGYSVSREKKESFPLTVTSAQKNPTAFYLCASWSMMAVNTEAFFGQGTRLTVV.